The subject of this entry is one T cell receptor beta chain. Its antigen target is currently unknown. Per-base qualities were not stored, and no clone one base away is much larger. Read against the paper, the sample's time point label means: patch test 1, 2 weeks after DPC sensitization. The treatment or condition label corresponds to: therapeutic diphenylcyclopropenone sensitization with weekly scalp DPC. Blood at each patch-test visit was drawn before the patch test was applied. Patients were eligible if aged 18 to 70, diagnosed with alopecia and judged suitable for DPC therapy, and pregnant patients were excluded. Total RNA was extracted from unfractionated whole blood that had been collected in Tempus Blood RNA tubes. The library was built by means of RACE. Instrument used: NextSeq 500. Library preparation attached unique molecular identifiers to individual cDNA molecules for quantitative, reproducible TCR counting. Both TCR alpha and TCR beta chains were sequenced from each blood RNA sample. The original pipeline was this. The median number of TCRs per sample was 95,638, ranging from about 20,000 to 750,000. V, J and CDR3 annotation of the TCR reads was performed with the Decombinator software suite. Every sample was subsampled to the same number of TCRs (28,000) for the PS versus PT1 abundance plots. Expanded TCRs were defined as absent before sensitization and observed at least eight times at the 2-week time point. In-frame beta chains were kept once TCRdb had trimmed the public reads at Q25 with fastp and called clones with MiXCR. All rows with the same CDR3 protein become a single entry with the most common DNA and genes. TCRdb's processing, not the study's, gives the V and J calls here. In all, the sample holds under 200,000 distinct CDR3 sequences, and roughly 15% of those were seen once. The ten largest clones capture less than 2% of the sample.

This specimen belongs to a study of human T cells and chemical hapten exposure (dated by TCRdb to about 2021). Study-wide context: For sensitization, 2% DPC in acetone was applied to a roughly 2 cm by roughly 2 cm area of upper inner arm skin. Patients additionally received weekly therapeutic DPC doses to the scalp throughout the approximately 24-week study period. Patch testing on the upper back used Finn chambers containing 0.01% DPC, with scoring done after 6 days according to International Contact Dermatitis Research Group standards. Alopecia areata with under or over 50% scalp involvement, alopecia totalis and alopecia universalis were represented in the patient cohort, which was mostly female. The libraries were sequenced as a pool, and the TCR yield per sample differed mostly because of small variations in library volumes within the pool. In alopecia patients, the study followed how the peripheral blood TCR repertoire changed in vivo over primary and secondary sensitization to diphenylcyclopropenone (DPC), a hapten. Patient blood was sampled pre-sensitization (week 0) and at 2, 6 and about 24 weeks after DPC sensitization. Approximately 28 alopecia patients provided blood for TCR sequencing at one to four time points (pre-sensitization, 2, 6 and 24 weeks).

The full study reports these points: DPC sensitization did not change how many TCRs were above 1 in 1000 frequency, and no evidence was found of alterations in global repertoire structure. Repeated subsampling changed both the strength of the expansion versus patch-test correlation and the threshold at which that correlation became significant. Because every patient had alopecia, a presumed autoimmune disease, the patients' immune response might differ from that of healthy individuals. Patch test score correlated positively with the number of PT1 expanded TCRs, reaching significance at thresholds 8, 16 and 32 but not at 4. Compared with pre-sensitization or healthy control sets, expanded TCRs formed significantly more large CDR3 similarity clusters, which is consistent with antigen-driven responses.

Reading from cysteine to phenylalanine, the CDR3 counts 15 amino acids. The sequence is cut down to CDR3 DNA, 45 bases in frame from base 1. CDR1 and CDR2 are read off the germline V gene as MNHEY and SVGAGI. V is pared back by 6 bases and J by 7 bases, with 16 bases lying between the germline termini. The chain joins TRBV6-5 to TRBJ1-6, with TRBD1 perhaps the D gene, on 6 matching bases. Sequencing used whole blood, obtained in connection with sensitization to the hapten diphenylcyclopropenone (DPC). This TCR was recovered from a woman aged 25 to 39 with alopecia areata. Some clones in this sample may be carry-over from other donors' samples. The DNA sequence reads TGTGCCAGCAGGCATGACAGGATTCGGAATTCACCCCTCCACTTT. It specifies CASRHDRIRNSPLHF.